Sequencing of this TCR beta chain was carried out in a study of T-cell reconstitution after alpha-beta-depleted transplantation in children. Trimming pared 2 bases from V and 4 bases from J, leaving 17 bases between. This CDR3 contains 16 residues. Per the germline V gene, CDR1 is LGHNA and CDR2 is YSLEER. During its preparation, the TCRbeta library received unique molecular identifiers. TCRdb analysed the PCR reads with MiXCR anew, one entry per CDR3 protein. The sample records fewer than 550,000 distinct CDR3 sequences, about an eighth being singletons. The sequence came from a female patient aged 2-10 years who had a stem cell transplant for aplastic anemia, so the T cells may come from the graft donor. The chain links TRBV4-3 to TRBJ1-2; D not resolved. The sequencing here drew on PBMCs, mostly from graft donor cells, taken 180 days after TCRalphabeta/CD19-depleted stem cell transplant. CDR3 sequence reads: CASSQTFTASLYGYTF. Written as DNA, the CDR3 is TGCGCCAGCAGCCAAACCTTCACCGCCTCGCTCTATGGCTACACCTTC.